This is a list of T cell receptor beta chains from one sample in a study of T-cell memory formation after mild COVID-19. TCRdb ran MiXCR on the 5' RACE reads and lists one entry per CDR3 protein. This sample has hundreds of thousands of distinct CDR3 sequences, with roughly 17% found just once. The sequenced sample was PBMCs or a T cell subset sorted from them (not recorded which). The receptors were gathered from an adult woman who had mild COVID-19 (a few samples of this study predate the infection). Cell type and time point are not known. Both conserved end residues are part of each CDR3. Each record gives: D gene, V gene, J gene, clone size, CDR3 DNA, CDR3 protein. The D gene is left open where the match is weak. Clone size, where shown, is once, few, many, or a class for clones that have expanded.

NA	TRBV6-2/TRBV6-3	TRBJ1-4	once	TGTGCCAGCACTCGTGACAGGAATGAAAAACTGTTTTTT	CASTRDRNEKLFF
TRBD1	TRBV19	TRBJ1-2	NA	TGTGCCAGTACCGACACCGACAGGGGACGCCAAGGCTACACCTTC	CASTDTDRGRQGYTF
NA	TRBV6-2/TRBV6-3	TRBJ2-5	NA	TGTGCCAGCAGTCGCCGGGGCAGAAGCCCGGAGACCCAGTACTTC	CASSRRGRSPETQYF
TRBD1	TRBV15	TRBJ2-5	few	TGTGCCACCAGCAGAGATCTTTCAGACAGGGTAGGGGAGACCCAGTACTTC	CATSRDLSDRVGETQYF
NA	TRBV2	TRBJ1-2	NA	TGTGCCAGCAGTGAATCCACCTATGGCTACACCTTC	CASSESTYGYTF
TRBD2	TRBV5-1	TRBJ2-1	NA	TGCGCCAGCAGCCCCGGACTAGCGGGGAGGGGTTACAATGAGCAGTTCTTC	CASSPGLAGRGYNEQFF
NA	TRBV2	TRBJ2-7	NA	TGTGCCAGCACCTCCGGGAACTACGAGCAGTACTTC	CASTSGNYEQYF
NA	TRBV24-1	TRBJ1-2	NA	TGTGCCACCAGTGAGTTGGGAAGCGGCTACACCTTC	CATSELGSGYTF
NA	TRBV7-6	TRBJ1-3	few	TGTGCCAGCAGCCCAGATGGGGGAGACACCATATATTTT	CASSPDGGDTIYF
NA	TRBV2	TRBJ1-4	NA	TGTGCCAGCAAAGGGTTGGAAAAACTGTTTTTT	CASKGLEKLFF
TRBD1	TRBV27	TRBJ1-1	NA	TGTGCCAGCAGTAAGGGACAGGGGTTTTTTGCCATGAACACTGAAGCTTTCTTT	CASSKGQGFFAMNTEAFF
NA	TRBV18	TRBJ2-1	NA	TGTGCCAGCTCACTCTCGAGGGGGTACCTCAATGAGCAGTTCTTC	CASSLSRGYLNEQFF
TRBD1	TRBV10-3	TRBJ1-1	NA	TGTGCCATCAGATCGGTAGACAGGGAGAACACTGAAGCTTTCTTT	CAIRSVDRENTEAFF
TRBD1	TRBV24-1	TRBJ2-2	few	TGTGCCACCAGCGGACAGGGAAGAACGAACACCGGGGAGCTGTTTTTT	CATSGQGRTNTGELFF
NA	TRBV18	TRBJ1-1	few	TGTGCCAGCCTAGAGGGACTCAACACTGAAGCTTTCTTT	CASLEGLNTEAFF
NA	TRBV5-1	TRBJ2-7	many	TGCGCCAGCAGCTTGACCCGGGACGAGCAGTACTTC	CASSLTRDEQYF
NA	TRBV24-1	TRBJ2-5	few	TGTGCCACCAGCCCCTTAAGGGACTTTCAAGAGACCCAGTACTTC	CATSPLRDFQETQYF
NA	TRBV3-1	TRBJ2-7	few	TGTGCCAGCAGCTATTTGAACCCCCGGGAGCCATCCTACGAGCAGTACTTC	CASSYLNPREPSYEQYF
TRBD1	TRBV27	TRBJ2-1	few	TGTGCCAGCAGTTTTGGGACAGGGGGCGGGAATGAGCAGTTCTTC	CASSFGTGGGNEQFF
NA	TRBV12-5	TRBJ1-1	NA	TGTGCTAGTGGAGCGGGACTCAGGAACACTGAAGCTTTCTTT	CASGAGLRNTEAFF
TRBD2	TRBV20-1	TRBJ2-1	NA	TGCAGTGCTAGAGCAAGCGGGATGGGGAATGAGCAGTTCTTC	CSARASGMGNEQFF
TRBD1	TRBV20-1	TRBJ1-5	few	TGCAGTGCTCAGGACAGGGGGCTACGACAGCCCCAGCATTTT	CSAQDRGLRQPQHF
NA	TRBV6-6	TRBJ1-2	NA	TGTGCCAGCAGTCCCACCGGGACGGTAAATGGCTACACCTTC	CASSPTGTVNGYTF
TRBD2	TRBV5-5	TRBJ2-3	NA	TGTGCCAGCAGCTTGGCCAAAGGACTAGCGGGAGCTGATACGCAGTATTTT	CASSLAKGLAGADTQYF
TRBD2	TRBV18	TRBJ2-7	NA	TGTGCCAGCTCACTTACTAGCGGAACCTCCTACGAGCAGTACTTC	CASSLTSGTSYEQYF
TRBD2	TRBV5-4	TRBJ2-1	few	TGTGCCAGCAGCATTGGACTAGCGGAGTACAATGAGCAGTTCTTC	CASSIGLAEYNEQFF
TRBD1	TRBV30	TRBJ2-1	few	TGTGCCTGGAGTGACCTCAACAGGGGGCCCTACAATGAGCAGTTCTTC	CAWSDLNRGPYNEQFF
TRBD1	TRBV29-1	TRBJ2-4	few	TGCAGCGTTGTTCCCCGGGGACAGGGGGCTCCGAACCCCCAAAACATTCAGTACTTC	CSVVPRGQGAPNPQNIQYF
TRBD2	TRBV5-1	TRBJ2-3	NA	TGCGCCAGCAGCTTAATGGTAGCGGGGGATTCCACAGATACGCAGTATTTT	CASSLMVAGDSTDTQYF
TRBD1	TRBV19	TRBJ2-7	NA	TGTGCCAGTAGTAACCGGGACAGGGAGTACGAGCAGTACTTC	CASSNRDREYEQYF
TRBD1	TRBV11-2	TRBJ1-4	NA	TGTGCCAGCAGCTTAGTGGACAGGATTAATGAAAAACTGTTTTTT	CASSLVDRINEKLFF
TRBD1	TRBV10-3	TRBJ1-1	few	TGTGCCATCAGTGAGGGGACAGCTGAAGCTTTCTTT	CAISEGTAEAFF
NA	TRBV12-3/TRBV12-4	TRBJ2-3	NA	TGTGCCAGCAGTTTAGCGCTAGGGCAGGGCGTCCTAAGGGATACGCAGTATTTT	CASSLALGQGVLRDTQYF
NA	TRBV4-1	TRBJ2-5	NA	TGCGCCAGCAGCCAAGAAACAGGGATCCAAGAGACCCAGTACTTC	CASSQETGIQETQYF
NA	TRBV4-1	TRBJ2-7	many	TGCGCCAGCAGCCAGGGTTCCCTAGGGCAGGATCCCTACGAGCAGTACTTC	CASSQGSLGQDPYEQYF
TRBD1	TRBV5-1	TRBJ2-1	few	TGCGCCAGCAGCACCCGGGACAGGTCATACAATGAGCAGTTCTTC	CASSTRDRSYNEQFF
NA	TRBV9	TRBJ1-2	NA	TGTGCCAGCAGCCCAGGGACAACCCGCTATGGCTACACCTTC	CASSPGTTRYGYTF
TRBD2	TRBV29-1	TRBJ2-5	few	TGCAGCGTTGAAGATCTTCCCCTTCTTGGGGCGGGAGCTAGGGAGACCCAGTACTTC	CSVEDLPLLGAGARETQYF
TRBD2	TRBV20-1	TRBJ2-5	few	TGCAGTGCTAGTCAGCTATCTAGCGGGGTTAACCAAGAGACCCAGTACTTC	CSASQLSSGVNQETQYF
NA	TRBV19	TRBJ1-2	few	TGTGCCAGTAGTTGGGGTCAGGATGGCTACACCTTC	CASSWGQDGYTF
NA	TRBV6-2/TRBV6-3	TRBJ1-5	NA	TGTGCCAGCAGTCCCCGGAATAGGGACAATCAGCCCCAGCATTTT	CASSPRNRDNQPQHF
NA	TRBV20-1	TRBJ1-5	many	TGCAGTGCTAGAGATCCCCGCAGGGGCAATCAGCCCCAGCATTTT	CSARDPRRGNQPQHF
NA	TRBV15	TRBJ2-7	NA	TGTGCCACCAGCAGAGATCGAGGGGCCTACGAGCAGTACTTC	CATSRDRGAYEQYF
NA	TRBV7-7	TRBJ2-2	NA	TGTGCCAGCAGCGTGACAGACGACACCGGGGAGCTGTTTTTT	CASSVTDDTGELFF
TRBD1	TRBV9	TRBJ1-1	NA	TGTGCCAGCAGCCGGGGGACAGACGAAGCTTTCTTT	CASSRGTDEAFF
NA	TRBV28	TRBJ2-5	few	TGTGCCAGCAGTACCGAAGGGCTAGCGGAGACCCAGTACTTC	CASSTEGLAETQYF